These 30 T cell receptor beta chains came from one sample sequenced in a study of T-cell reconstitution after alpha-beta-depleted transplantation in children. For TCRbeta, the library was prepared with unique molecular identifiers. TCRdb ran MiXCR on the PCR reads and lists one entry per CDR3 protein. The profile shows approximately 290,000 distinct CDR3 sequences, 11% of them singletons. The sequencing here drew on peripheral blood, taken 180 days after TCRalphabeta/CD19-depleted stem cell transplant. These receptors were taken from a male patient aged 2 to 9 who had a stem cell transplant for chronic granulomatous disease, so the T cells may come from the graft donor.

Ten or more counts support this clonotype. The genes are TRBV27 and TRBJ1-6; a weak D match, TRBD1 (6 bases). The CDR3 totals 13 residues. Between the trimmed V and J ends, which lost 6 bases and 10 bases, there was a span of 13 bases. From germline, CDR1 is MNHEY and CDR2 SMNVEV (reference sequence). DNA for the CDR3: TGTGCCAGCAGAGGGGGGAACGGATCACCCCTCCACTTT. It specifies CASRGGNGSPLHF.

This clonotype was observed many times. The chain joins TRBV19 to TRBJ2-1; the match to TRBD1 covers 10 bases. V lost 7 bases, J lost 10 bases, and 16 bases stayed unmatched. The CDR3 is 16 residues long. From germline, CDR1 is LNHDA and CDR2 SQIVND (reference sequence). Here the CDR3 reads CASKHNEGQGLREQFF. CDR3 bases: TGTGCCAGTAAACACAACGAGGGACAGGGGTTAAGGGAGCAGTTCTTC.

In its sample, this clonotype was seen many times. The rearrangement uses TRBV5-1 and TRBJ2-3; D uncertain. V was pared by 5 bases and J by 1 base, with 8 bases between. There are 13 residues in the CDR3. The germline V gene encodes CDR1 SGHRS and CDR2 YFSETQ. The CDR3: CASRLRRTDTQYF. The CDR3 DNA sequence: TGCGCCAGCAGATTAAGACGCACAGATACGCAGTATTTT.

This clonotype was seen many times. The chain links TRBV7-3 to TRBJ2-1, with D possibly matching TRBD2 (6 bases). Trimming pared 2 bases from V and 1 base from J, leaving 12 bases between. Germline values: CDR1 SGHTA, CDR2 FQGTGA. CDR3 length: 16 amino acids. As DNA, the CDR3 is TGTGCCAGCAGCTTAGGGGGGACTTTTTCCTACAATGAGCAGTTCTTC. As protein: CASSLGGTFSYNEQFF.

This clonotype was seen ten or more times. The rearrangement joins TRBV5-6 to TRBJ2-3; D is unresolved. CDR1 and CDR2 (germline): SGHDT, YYEEEE. Trimming cost V 4 bases and J 0 bases, with 6 bases left between them. There are 13 residues in the CDR3. The CDR3 sequence: CASSTLSTDTQYF. The CDR3 nucleotides read TGTGCCAGCAGCACACTGAGCACAGATACGCAGTATTTT.

This clonotype was counted many times. The chain is built from TRBV5-1 and TRBJ1-2; TRBD1 aligns across 9 bases. Looked up from germline, CDR1 is SGHRS and CDR2 is YFSETQ. Unmatched junction bases numbered 4, after V lost 4 bases and J lost 3 bases. This CDR3 region has 14 residues. In DNA, the CDR3 is TGCGCCAGCAGCCCGGACAGGGGAGACTATGGCTACACCTTC. Translated, it gives CASSPDRGDYGYTF. The full variable domain, in which reference TRBV5-1 and TRBJ1-2 provide the parts outside the CDR3, is KAGVTQTPRYLIKTRGQQVTLSCSPISGHRSVSWYQQTPGQGLQFLFEYFSETQRNKGNFPGRFSGRQFSNSRSEMNVSTLELGDSALYLCASSPDRGDYGYTFGSGTRLTVV.

The rearrangement uses TRBV19 and TRBJ2-1, with D hard to call. This CDR3 is built from 13 residues. Germline V gene sequence: CDR1 LNHDA, CDR2 SQIVND (reference sequence). Trimming pared 5 bases from V and 7 bases from J, leaving 12 bases between. CDR3 amino acids: CASSLGQINEQFF. DNA of the CDR3: TGTGCCAGTAGTTTGGGCCAGATTAATGAGCAGTTCTTC. Full variable domain (rest looked up from reference TRBV19 and TRBJ2-1): DGGITQSPKYLFRKEGQNVTLSCEQNLNHDAMYWYRQDPGQGLRLIYYSQIVNDFQKGDIAEGYSVSREKKESFPLTVTSAQKNPTAFYLCASSLGQINEQFFGPGTRLTVL.

This clonotype appeared many times. This chain connects TRBV7-2 to TRBJ2-2; TRBD1 matches at 9 bases. With V trimmed by 9 bases and J by 4 bases, 6 bases remained unmatched. The germline V gene has CDR1 SGHTA and CDR2 FQGNSA. The CDR3 loop spans 14 amino acids. This CDR3 reads CASGGQGGTGELFF. In nucleotides, the CDR3 is TGTGCCAGTGGGGGACAGGGTGGCACCGGGGAGCTGTTTTTT.

This clonotype has at least ten counts. The chain combines TRBV5-6 with TRBJ2-7; 7 bases line up with TRBD1. Unmatched junction bases numbered 9, after V lost 5 bases and J lost 4 bases. CDR1 is SGHDT, CDR2 YYEEEE, per germline. The CDR3 is 14 residues long. This CDR3 reads CASSKDRFLYEQYF. The CDR3 nucleotides are TGTGCCAGCAGTAAGGACAGGTTTTTGTACGAGCAGTACTTC.

In this sample, this clonotype turned up many times. The chain combines TRBV12-3 or TRBV12-4 with TRBJ2-7, with D unclear. The CDR3 length is 12 residues. V was shortened by 6 bases and J by 5 bases, with 11 bases between the two germline ends. This CDR3 reads CASRFSWDEQYF. CDR3 coding DNA: TGTGCCAGCAGGTTTTCGTGGGACGAGCAGTACTTC.

This clonotype was seen many times. V gene TRBV12-3 or TRBV12-4 combines with J gene TRBJ1-1; D is unclear. V lost 6 bases and J lost 0, with 8 bases in between. CDR3 length: 13 amino acids. CDR3 nucleotides: TGTGCCAGCAGCATAAAAGTGAACACTGAAGCTTTCTTT. Translated, it gives CASSIKVNTEAFF.

In this sample, this clonotype turned up many times. The chain recombines TRBV7-9 with TRBJ1-2; TRBD1 agrees at 8 bases. The CDR3 consists of 14 residues. J was trimmed by 7 bases and V by 6 bases; bases with no gene match: 10. The V gene's germline CDR1 is SEHNR and CDR2 FQNEAQ (reference sequence). The CDR3 DNA reads as TGTGCCAGCAGGAGTGACAGGGGCGGATCTGGCTACACCTTC. It codes for CASRSDRGGSGYTF.

This clonotype has ten or more counts. In DNA, the CDR3 is TGTGCCAGCAGTTCGCCCCGACTAGCCCGGGGGTCAGATACGCAGTATTTT. This sequence encodes CASSSPRLARGSDTQYF. J is TRBJ2-3 and V is TRBV12-3 or TRBV12-4, with TRBD2 matching over 7 bases. The CDR3 is made up of 17 amino acids. V dropped 4 bases and J dropped 4; count of bases not matched to a gene: 14.

The sample holds many counts of this clonotype. The chain carries TRBV20-1 and TRBJ1-2; TRBD1 agrees at 11 bases. The CDR3 is made up of 19 amino acids. Germline V gene data show CDR1 as DFQATT and CDR2 as SNEGSKA (reference sequence). The V and J ends lost 0 bases and 3 bases, in that order; junction bases with no gene match: 15. The CDR3 sequence is CSARDPPRDRGISDYGYTF. In DNA form, the CDR3 reads TGCAGTGCTAGAGACCCCCCAAGGGACAGGGGGATATCTGACTATGGCTACACCTTC.

A remark on this clonotype: One base away lies a much larger clone, so this may be a sequencing read error. The chain joins TRBV6-1 to TRBJ1-2; D is uncertain. Germline CDR1 reads MNHNS; CDR2 reads SASEGT. The CDR3 is 13 amino acids. In nucleotides, the CDR3 is TGTGCCAGCAGTGAATATCGTGGCTCTGGCTACCCCTTC. Amino acid sequence: CASSEYRGSGYPF.

This clonotype has ten or more counts. The V gene is TRBV29-1, the J gene TRBJ2-5; D remains unclear. V was clipped by 3 bases and J by 4 bases, with 12 bases between them. The CDR3 has 13 amino acids. The germline gives CDR1 SQVTM, CDR2 ANQGSEA. Here the CDR3 reads CSVDGQARETQYF. The CDR3 DNA sequence: TGCAGCGTTGACGGGCAGGCGAGAGAGACCCAGTACTTC.

In its sample, this clonotype was seen many times. The chain couples TRBV20-1 to TRBJ2-3, with TRBD2 matching 11 bases. In germline, CDR1 is DFQATT, CDR2 SNEGSKA (reference sequence). With 5 bases clipped from V and 4 bases from J, the junction kept 8 bases outside the gene matches. There are 15 residues in the CDR3. CDR3 sequence reads: CSAVTSGGTPDTQYF. The CDR3 region has the DNA TGCAGTGCTGTAACTAGCGGGGGCACACCAGATACGCAGTATTTT.

There are many counts of this clonotype. The V gene is TRBV7-9, the J gene TRBJ2-7, with unresolved D. The CDR3 is made up of 14 amino acids. Germline V CDR1 and CDR2: SEHNR, FQNEAQ (reference sequence). Trimming stripped 1 base from V and 0 bases from J, with 7 bases between. In nucleotides, the CDR3 is TGTGCCAGCAGCTTAGATCCTGTCTCCTACGAGCAGTACTTC. Residues: CASSLDPVSYEQYF. Drawing the rest from reference TRBV7-9 and TRBJ2-7, the complete variable domain is DTGVSQNPRHKITKRGQNVTFRCDPISEHNRLYWYRQTLGQGPEFLTYFQNEAQLEKSRLLSDRFSAERPKGSFSTLEIQRTEQGDSAMYLCASSLDPVSYEQYFGPGTRLTVT.

This clonotype was observed at least ten times. The chain recombines TRBV20-1 with TRBJ1-6; TRBD1 agrees at 7 bases. J lost 7 bases, V lost 6 bases, and 3 bases had no gene match. Germline V gene sequence: CDR1 DFQATT, CDR2 SNEGSKA (reference sequence). The CDR3 totals 12 residues. Written as DNA, the CDR3 is TGCAGTGCACCGGACAGGAATTCACCCCTCCACTTT. Residues: CSAPDRNSPLHF.

This clonotype has ten or more counts. The chain employs TRBV20-1 and TRBJ2-5, with 7 bases that match TRBD1. The length of the CDR3 is 14 residues. Germline V gene lookup returns CDR1 DFQATT and CDR2 SNEGSKA (reference sequence). V dropped 6 bases and J dropped 3; count of bases not matched to a gene: 10. In nucleotides, the CDR3 is TGCAGTGCCCGGGGACAGACTCGAAAAGAGACCCAGTACTTC. This gives the protein CSARGQTRKETQYF.

This clonotype was seen many times. The CDR3 DNA reads as TGTGCCAGCAGTTCCTCCGGGGGCAATGAGCAGTTCTTC. Translating it yields CASSSSGGNEQFF. The V call is TRBV12-3 or TRBV12-4, the J call TRBJ2-1, with D maybe TRBD2 (6 bases). Trimming removed 4 bases at V and 6 bases at J, with 10 bases between. This CDR3 contains 13 residues.

The rearrangement uses TRBV7-6 and TRBJ2-7; D is ambiguous. The CDR3 totals 15 residues. V was shortened by 0 bases and J by 3 bases, with 12 bases between the two germline ends. The germline gives CDR1 SGHVS, CDR2 FNYEAQ. The CDR3 is CASSLAPGGNYEQYF. In nucleotides, the CDR3 is TGTGCCAGCAGCTTAGCGCCGGGCGGAAACTACGAGCAGTACTTC.

This clonotype was seen ten or more times. This chain links TRBV15 with TRBJ1-2; D ambiguous. Germline CDR1 LNHNV, CDR2 YYDKDF (reference sequence). V was pared by 0 bases and J by 6 bases, with 5 bases between. The CDR3 spans 12 residues. This chain's CDR3 is CATSRDVDGYTF. DNA for the CDR3: TGTGCCACCAGCAGAGATGTGGATGGCTACACCTTC.

This clonotype came up many times. The chain links TRBV20-1 to TRBJ2-2, with TRBD2 identical over 12 bases. Losses at the gene ends were 3 bases for V and 7 bases for J; bases not matched to a gene: 9. The CDR3 spans 16 residues. Germline V CDR1 and CDR2: DFQATT, SNEGSKA (reference sequence). The CDR3 here is CSARGPSGRANGELFF. The CDR3 DNA reads as TGCAGTGCTAGGGGGCCTAGCGGGAGGGCCAACGGGGAGCTGTTTTTT.

This clonotype has at least ten counts. The chain is built from TRBV27 and TRBJ2-7; D call uncertain. V lost 5 bases and J 2 bases, leaving 13 bases between the germline ends. This CDR3 comprises 14 residues. Germline V gene data show CDR1 as MNHEY and CDR2 as SMNVEV (reference sequence). CDR3: CASSESTGPYEQYF. CDR3 sequence (DNA): TGTGCCAGCAGTGAAAGTACTGGACCCTACGAGCAGTACTTC.

This clonotype has a count of ten or more. The chain recombines TRBV20-1 with TRBJ2-7, with D possibly matching TRBD2 (5 bases). V gave up 3 bases and J gave up 2 bases, with 11 bases separating them. Germline V gene sequence: CDR1 DFQATT, CDR2 SNEGSKA (reference sequence). The CDR3 contains 13 residues. Here the CDR3 DNA reads TGCAGTGCTAGTGCGGGTATTGCCTACGAGCAGTACTTC. Encoded protein: CSASAGIAYEQYF.

This clonotype appeared a few times. The V and J genes are TRBV30 and TRBJ2-5; D remains ambiguous. CDR1 is GTSNPN, CDR2 SVGIG, per germline (reference sequence). This CDR3 region has 12 residues. With 2 bases removed from V and 9 bases from J, the gap between germline ends came to 13 bases. Here the CDR3 reads CAWSLGLESQYF. The CDR3 region has the DNA TGTGCCTGGAGTCTAGGGCTTGAGTCCCAGTACTTC.

This clonotype was seen repeatedly, ten times or more. The chain uses TRBV4-1 and TRBJ2-2; D unresolved. V shed 1 base and J shed 0 bases, with 6 bases lying between them. The CDR3 is 15 amino acids. CDR1 is MGHRA, CDR2 YSYEKL, per germline. CDR3 nucleotide sequence: TGCGCCAGCAGCCAAGCGATGACGAACACCGGGGAGCTGTTTTTT. Translation gives CASSQAMTNTGELFF.

This clonotype appeared many times. This chain links TRBV7-3 with TRBJ2-5; D uncertain. The CDR3 has 14 amino acids. Trimming shortened V by 1 base and J by 5 bases, and 11 bases separated the two germline ends. CDR1 is SGHTA, CDR2 FQGTGA, per germline. For the CDR3, the DNA is TGTGCCAGCAGCTTAAGTGGGGTCCTGGAGACCCAGTACTTC. Its protein product is CASSLSGVLETQYF. Using reference TRBV7-3 and TRBJ2-5 for the parts outside the CDR3, the full variable domain is GAGVSQTPSNKVTEKGKYVELRCDPISGHTALYWYRQSLGQGPEFLIYFQGTGAADDSGLPNDRFFAVRPEGSVSTLKIQRTERGDSAVYLCASSLSGVLETQYFGPGTRLLVL.

This clonotype was recorded at least ten times. The chain couples TRBV20-1 to TRBJ2-2; 7 bases fit TRBD1. The V segment lost 5 bases and the J segment 4 bases; nucleotides outside the gene matches: 7. CDR1 and CDR2 from the germline V gene are DFQATT and SNEGSKA (reference sequence). The CDR3 has 14 amino acids. The CDR3 reads CSAQDRPPTGELFF. The CDR3 DNA reads as TGCAGTGCTCAGGACAGGCCACCCACCGGGGAGCTGTTTTTT.